The clone carrying this TCR beta chain showed up just once. Its antigen is undetermined. The entry originates in a study of OX40 agonist ivuxolimab in advanced cancers. About the research overall: An anti-OX40 (CD134) antibody with agonistic activity, ivuxolimab, was administered to patients. Those enrolled were roughly 80% male, with a mean age of around 60 years and ages from 23 to 79. General study findings and limits: Several nonresponders also turned out to have low normalized T-cell clonal expansion.

The length of the CDR3 is 16 residues. Trimming took off 10 bases at V and 0 bases at J, with 18 bases between the two ends. Germline assignment: CDR1 MNHNY and CDR2 SVGAGI (reference sequence). Some clones are missing from TCRdb's copy, which holds only in-frame ones; the method was immunoSEQ multiplex PCR. The table includes tens of thousands of clones, 70% to 90% detected once. Systemic immunosuppression or a history of autoimmune disease excluded patients. Sequencing used CD4+ or CD8+ T cells sorted from blood, obtained in a trial of the OX40 agonist ivuxolimab. The V gene is TRBV6-6, the J gene TRBJ2-2, with D possibly being TRBD1 (6 bases). The TCR was taken from an adult with an advanced solid tumor such as melanoma, head and neck, liver or kidney cancer. The CDR3 DNA sequence: TGTGCCACCACCGGACAGCCTAAGTCGAACACCGGGGAGCTGTTTTTT. Translation gives CATTGQPKSNTGELFF.